The 17 T cell receptor beta chains below were found in one sample sequenced in a study of blood T cell repertoires in COVID-19. Using immunoSEQ multiplex PCR, the repertoire was profiled, and TCRdb retains in-frame clones only, with some absent. This sample has about 180,000 clones, with approximately 88% found just once. The sample was peripheral blood. The receptors come from a woman in her twenties or thirties with acute or convalescent COVID-19.

The chain employs TRBV6-5 and TRBJ1-6; weak D call: TRBD1 (6 bases). CDR1 and CDR2 (germline): MNHEY, SVGAGI. The V end was cut by 8 bases, the J end by 13 bases, with 18 bases between. The CDR3 length is 13 residues. In nucleotides, the CDR3 is TGTGCCAGCGGGGGCTGGGCTCCCCTTCCCCTCCACTTT. Its protein product is CASGGWAPLPLHF.

The chain uses TRBV2 and TRBJ1-2; D is undetermined. V was cut by 10 bases and J by 2 bases, with 11 bases left in between. There are 12 residues in the CDR3. Germline assignment: CDR1 SNHLY and CDR2 FYNNEI. CDR3 amino acids: CATSQPNYGYTF. CDR3 DNA sequence: TGTGCCACCTCACAACCCAACTATGGCTACACCTTC.

This chain connects TRBV6-2 or TRBV6-3 to TRBJ1-4, with unresolved D. Trimming took off 0 bases at V and 5 bases at J, with 10 bases between the two ends. Germline V lookup: CDR1 MNHEY, CDR2 SVGEGT. The CDR3 is 15 amino acids. The CDR3 protein is CASSYSRGGNEKLFF. The CDR3 region has the DNA TGTGCCAGCAGTTACTCTCGCGGCGGAAATGAAAAACTGTTTTTT.

The V gene is TRBV19, the J gene TRBJ2-6; 7 bases fit TRBD2. Unmatched junction bases numbered 11, after V lost 9 bases and J lost 0 bases. This CDR3 comprises 17 residues. CDR1 and CDR2 from the germline V gene are LNHDA and SQIVND (reference sequence). CDR3 nucleotides: TGTGCCAGCGCCCTAACGTGGGGGGGCTCTGGGGCCAACGTCCTGACTTTC. Translation: CASALTWGGSGANVLTF.

The CDR3 loop reads CASSSGEAQTQYF. The CDR3 nucleotides read TGTGCCAGCAGCTCCGGGGAGGCCCAGACCCAGTACTTC. The J gene is TRBJ2-5, the V gene TRBV11-3, with D tentatively TRBD2 (6 bases). Germline V gene sequence: CDR1 SGHNT, CDR2 YENEEA. This CDR3 has 13 amino acids. With 4 bases removed from V and 6 bases from J, the gap between germline ends came to 12 bases.

Note on this clone: The conserved final phenylalanine or tryptophan is absent from the CDR3, which likely points to a read error. No DNA is shown, since the ends of the CDR3 on it are uncertain; the CDR3 is the one TCRdb lists. The chain couples TRBV11-2 to TRBJ2-7; TRBD1 is the table's D call, not checked against the DNA. The germline V gene encodes CDR1 SGHAT and CDR2 FQNNGV. The CDR3 has 13 amino acids, counting both end residues. The CDR3 sequence is CASRGALPLGMAL.

This CDR3 reads CASSLSGRVDTQYF. The DNA of the CDR3 is TGTGCCAGCAGCTTGAGCGGGAGGGTGGATACGCAGTATTTT. The J gene is TRBJ2-3, the V gene TRBV7-2, with TRBD2 matching over 10 bases. The length of the CDR3 is 14 residues. V was clipped by 3 bases and J by 6 bases; unmatched bases: 3. Germline V gives CDR1 SGHTA, CDR2 FQGNSA.

J is TRBJ2-5 and V is TRBV28; a possible D gene is TRBD1 (6 bases). CDR1 and CDR2 from the germline V gene are MDHEN and SYDVKM. Trimming took off 5 bases at V and 5 bases at J, with 30 bases between the two ends. CDR3 length equals 19 residues. CDR3 nucleotide sequence: TGTGCCAGCAGTACCGACAAACAGGGTTTCGGTACACTCGGGGAGACCCAGTACTTC. As protein: CASSTDKQGFGTLGETQYF. Full variable domain (outside the CDR3, taken from reference TRBV28 and TRBJ2-5): DVKVTQSSRYLVKRTGEKVFLECVQDMDHENMFWYRQDPGLGLRLIYFSYDVKMKEKGDIPEGYSVSREKKERFSLILESASTNQTSMYLCASSTDKQGFGTLGETQYFGPGTRLLVL.

As concerns this clone: Since no conserved phenylalanine or tryptophan closes the CDR3, a read error is the likely cause. Because the CDR3's place on the DNA is in doubt, the DNA is left out and the CDR3 is given as listed by TCRdb. This chain joins TRBV2 and TRBJ2-3; no check of the table's D call, TRBD2, against the DNA was made. The CDR3 sequence runs 19 residues, both termini included. Germline V gene sequence: CDR1 SNHLY, CDR2 FYNNEI. The CDR3 spells CASSDGLAGVKTEGSPDAI.

The chain employs TRBV19 and TRBJ2-5, with D maybe TRBD2 (5 bases). CDR1 and CDR2 from the germline V gene are LNHDA and SQIVND (reference sequence). Trimming cost V 5 bases and J 5 bases, with 15 bases left between them. CDR3 size: 14 residues. The CDR3 DNA sequence: TGTGCCAGTAGTGTCCCGAGGAGGTGGGAGACCCAGTACTTC. It codes for CASSVPRRWETQYF. The full variable domain, rest sourced from reference TRBV19 and TRBJ2-5, is DGGITQSPKYLFRKEGQNVTLSCEQNLNHDAMYWYRQDPGQGLRLIYYSQIVNDFQKGDIAEGYSVSREKKESFPLTVTSAQKNPTAFYLCASSVPRRWETQYFGPGTRLLVL.

This chain links TRBV28 with TRBJ1-3, with no clear D. The CDR3 spans 15 residues. CDR1 is MDHEN, CDR2 SYDVKM, per germline. V dropped 5 bases and J dropped 5 bases, with 16 bases sitting between them. CDR3 protein: CASSPGQTKRNTIYF. The CDR3 DNA follows: TGTGCCAGCAGTCCCGGGCAGACTAAAAGAAACACCATATATTTT.

The rearrangement links TRBV27 to TRBJ2-1; weak D call: TRBD2 (6 bases). This CDR3 contains 11 residues. CDR1 is MNHEY and CDR2 is SMNVEV in the germline V gene (reference sequence). V lost 3 bases and J lost 13, with 10 bases in between. The DNA for the CDR3 is TGTGCCAGCAGTTTGGGAGGACCCCAGTTCTTC. Protein product: CASSLGGPQFF.

The rearrangement joins TRBV18 to TRBJ2-7; 7 positions match TRBD1. V shed 6 bases and J 4 bases; nucleotides not matched to a gene: 6. CDR3 size: 13 residues. Germline CDR1 is KGHSH and CDR2 is LQKENI. CDR3 residues: CASSPGTVYEQYF. The CDR3 DNA sequence: TGTGCCAGCTCTCCCGGGACAGTTTACGAGCAGTACTTC.

The chain links TRBV12-3 or TRBV12-4 to TRBJ2-5; 7 nucleotides align to TRBD2. V lost 10 bases and J lost 0; bases outside the gene matches: 5. The CDR3 consists of 13 residues. In nucleotides, the CDR3 is TGTGCCACCACGGGGGGACACCAAGAGACCCAGTACTTC. Protein product: CATTGGHQETQYF.

The chain has TRBV2 and TRBJ1-6; 7 bases line up with TRBD1. The V gene end was trimmed by 4 bases and the J gene end by 1 base; junction bases not matched to a gene: 4. Germline V CDR1 and CDR2: SNHLY, FYNNEI. The CDR3 totals 16 residues. CDR3 bases: TGTGCCAGCAGTGTGGACAGGTGGTCCTATAATTCACCCCTCCACTTT. This translates into CASSVDRWSYNSPLHF.

This clone appeared once. The J gene is TRBJ2-2, the V gene TRBV7-9; perhaps TRBD2 as D (6 bases). Between the trimmed V and J ends, which lost 5 bases and 2 bases, there was a span of 12 bases. Germline assignment: CDR1 SEHNR and CDR2 FQNEAQ (reference sequence). The CDR3 extends over 15 amino acids. The CDR3 DNA reads TGTGCCAGCAGCCAATGGGACTCAAACACCGGGGAGCTGTTTTTT. This gives the protein CASSQWDSNTGELFF. The full variable domain, completed using reference TRBV7-9 and TRBJ2-2, is DTGVSQNPRHKITKRGQNVTFRCDPISEHNRLYWYRQTLGQGPEFLTYFQNEAQLEKSRLLSDRFSAERPKGSFSTLEIQRTEQGDSAMYLCASSQWDSNTGELFFGEGSRLTVL.

The gene calls are TRBV2 and TRBJ1-2, with 10 bases identical to TRBD1. The CDR3 is 15 residues long. Germline V gene sequence: CDR1 SNHLY, CDR2 FYNNEI. V shed 4 bases and J 3 bases; nucleotides not matched to a gene: 5. This CDR3 reads CASSVTGGLYYGYTF. The CDR3 nucleotides are TGTGCCAGCAGTGTGACAGGGGGCTTGTACTATGGCTACACCTTC.